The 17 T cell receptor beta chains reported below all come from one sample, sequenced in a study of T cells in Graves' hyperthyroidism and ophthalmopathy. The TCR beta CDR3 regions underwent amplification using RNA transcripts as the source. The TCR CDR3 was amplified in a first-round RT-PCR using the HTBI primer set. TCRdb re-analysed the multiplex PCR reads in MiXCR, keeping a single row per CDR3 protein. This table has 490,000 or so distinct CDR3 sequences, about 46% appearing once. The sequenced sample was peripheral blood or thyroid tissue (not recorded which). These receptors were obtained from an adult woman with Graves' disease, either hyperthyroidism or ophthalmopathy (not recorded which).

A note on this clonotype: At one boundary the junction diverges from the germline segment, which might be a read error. The CDR3 loop is CASSQGADRGRGETQYF. DNA of the CDR3: TGCGCCAGCAGCCAGGGGGCGGACAGGGGGCGAGGAGAGACCCAGTACTTC. This chain links TRBV7-2 with TRBJ2-5, with 11 positions matching TRBD1. The CDR3 contains 17 residues. Germline CDR1 reads SGHTA; CDR2 reads FQGNSA. Complete variable domain (other parts from reference TRBV7-2 and TRBJ2-5): GAGVSQSPSNKVTEKGKDVELRCDPISGHTALYWYRQSLGQGLEFLIYFQGNSAPDKSGLPSDRFSAERTGGSVSTLTIQRTQQEDSAVYLCASSQGADRGRGETQYFGPGTRLLVL.

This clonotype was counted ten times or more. CDR3 DNA sequence: TGTGCCAGCCTCCGGACTAGCGGGAGTTACGAGCAGTACTTC. It translates to CASLRTSGSYEQYF. The rearrangement links TRBV2 to TRBJ2-7, with TRBD2 matching over 13 bases. J lost 4 bases, V lost 8 bases, and 5 bases had no gene match. The CDR3 spans 14 residues. Germline loops: CDR1 SNHLY, CDR2 FYNNEI.

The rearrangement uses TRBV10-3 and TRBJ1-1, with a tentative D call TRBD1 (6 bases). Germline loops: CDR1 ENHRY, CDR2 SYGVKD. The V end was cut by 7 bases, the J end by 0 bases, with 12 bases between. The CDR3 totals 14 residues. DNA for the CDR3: TGTGCCATCAAGGGGGGGGTCATGAACACTGAAGCTTTCTTT. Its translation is CAIKGGVMNTEAFF.

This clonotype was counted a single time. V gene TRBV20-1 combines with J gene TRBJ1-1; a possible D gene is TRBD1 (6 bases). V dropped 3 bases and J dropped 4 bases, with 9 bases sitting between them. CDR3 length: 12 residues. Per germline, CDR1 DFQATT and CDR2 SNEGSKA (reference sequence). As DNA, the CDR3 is TGCAGTGCTAGCAAACAGGGCACTGAAGCTTTCTTT. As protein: CSASKQGTEAFF.

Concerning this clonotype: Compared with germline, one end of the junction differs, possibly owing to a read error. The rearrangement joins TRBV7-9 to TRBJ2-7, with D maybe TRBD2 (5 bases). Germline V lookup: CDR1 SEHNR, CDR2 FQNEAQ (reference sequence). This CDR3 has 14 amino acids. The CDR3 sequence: CASGGGRISYGQYF. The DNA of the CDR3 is TGTGCCAGCGGTGGAGGCAGAATTTCCTACGGGCAGTACTTC.

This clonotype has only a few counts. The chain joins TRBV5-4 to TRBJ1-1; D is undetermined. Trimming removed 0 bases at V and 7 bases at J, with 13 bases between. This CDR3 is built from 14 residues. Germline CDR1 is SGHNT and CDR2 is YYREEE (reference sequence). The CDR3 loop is CASSLEGVLFEAFF. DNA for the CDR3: TGTGCCAGCAGCTTGGAGGGAGTCTTATTTGAAGCTTTCTTT.

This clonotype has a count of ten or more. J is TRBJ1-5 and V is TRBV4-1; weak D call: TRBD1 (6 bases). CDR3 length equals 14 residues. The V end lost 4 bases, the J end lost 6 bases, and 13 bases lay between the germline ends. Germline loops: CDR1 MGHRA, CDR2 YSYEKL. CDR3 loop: CASSPGGVGQPQHF. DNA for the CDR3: TGCGCCAGCAGCCCGGGGGGCGTCGGTCAGCCCCAGCATTTT.

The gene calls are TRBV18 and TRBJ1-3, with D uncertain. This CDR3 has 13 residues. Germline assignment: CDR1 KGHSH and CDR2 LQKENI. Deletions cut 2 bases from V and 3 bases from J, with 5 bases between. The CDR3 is CASSPDNGNTIYF. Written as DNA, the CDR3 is TGTGCCAGCTCACCAGACAATGGAAACACCATATATTTT. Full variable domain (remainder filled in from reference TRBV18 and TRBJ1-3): NAGVMQNPRHLVRRRGQEARLRCSPMKGHSHVYWYRQLPEEGLKFMVYLQKENIIDESGMPKERFSAEFPKEGPSILRIQQVVRGDSAAYFCASSPDNGNTIYFGEGSWLTVV.

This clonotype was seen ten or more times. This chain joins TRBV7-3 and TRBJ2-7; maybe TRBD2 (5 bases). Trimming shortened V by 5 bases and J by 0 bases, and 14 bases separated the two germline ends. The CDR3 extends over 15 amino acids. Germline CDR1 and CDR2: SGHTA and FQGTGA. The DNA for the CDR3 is TGTGCCAGCAGCGAAGGACTGGGAAGCTCCTACGAGCAGTACTTC. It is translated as CASSEGLGSSYEQYF.

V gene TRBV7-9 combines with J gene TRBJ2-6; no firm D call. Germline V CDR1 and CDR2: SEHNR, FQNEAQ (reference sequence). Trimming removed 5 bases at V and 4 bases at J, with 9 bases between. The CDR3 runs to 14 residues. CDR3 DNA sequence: TGTGCCAGCAGCCCACGTCCCGGGGCCAACGTCCTGACTTTC. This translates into CASSPRPGANVLTF.

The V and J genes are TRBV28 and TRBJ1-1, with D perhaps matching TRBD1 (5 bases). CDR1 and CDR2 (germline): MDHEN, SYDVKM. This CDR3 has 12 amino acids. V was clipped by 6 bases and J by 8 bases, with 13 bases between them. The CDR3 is CASSPGFVEAFF. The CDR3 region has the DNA TGTGCCAGCAGCCCAGGGTTTGTCGAAGCTTTCTTT.

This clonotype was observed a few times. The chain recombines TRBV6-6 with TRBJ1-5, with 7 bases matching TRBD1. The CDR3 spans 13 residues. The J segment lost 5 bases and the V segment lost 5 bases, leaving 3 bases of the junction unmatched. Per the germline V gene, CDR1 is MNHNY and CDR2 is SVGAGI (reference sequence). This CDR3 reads CASSDTGDQPQHF. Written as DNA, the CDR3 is TGTGCCAGCAGTGATACAGGGGATCAGCCCCAGCATTTT.

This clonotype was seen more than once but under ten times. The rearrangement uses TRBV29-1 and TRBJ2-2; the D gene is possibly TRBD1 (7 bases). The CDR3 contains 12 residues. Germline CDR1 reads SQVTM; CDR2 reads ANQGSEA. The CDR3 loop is CCGTANTGELFF. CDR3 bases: TGCTGCGGGACAGCGAACACCGGGGAGCTGTTTTTT.

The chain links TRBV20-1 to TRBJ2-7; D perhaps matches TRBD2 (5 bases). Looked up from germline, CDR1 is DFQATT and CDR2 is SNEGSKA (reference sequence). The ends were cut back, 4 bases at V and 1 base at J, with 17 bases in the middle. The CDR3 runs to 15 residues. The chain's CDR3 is CSATGLPAPSYEQYF. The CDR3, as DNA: TGCAGTGCTACCGGACTGCCAGCCCCTTCCTACGAGCAGTACTTC.

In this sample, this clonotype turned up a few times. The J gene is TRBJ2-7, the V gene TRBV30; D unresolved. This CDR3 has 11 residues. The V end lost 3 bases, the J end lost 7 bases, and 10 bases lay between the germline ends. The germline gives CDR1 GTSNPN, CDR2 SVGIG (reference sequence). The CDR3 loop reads CAWSRDSEQYF. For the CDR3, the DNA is TGTGCCTGGAGCCGTGACTCTGAGCAGTACTTC.

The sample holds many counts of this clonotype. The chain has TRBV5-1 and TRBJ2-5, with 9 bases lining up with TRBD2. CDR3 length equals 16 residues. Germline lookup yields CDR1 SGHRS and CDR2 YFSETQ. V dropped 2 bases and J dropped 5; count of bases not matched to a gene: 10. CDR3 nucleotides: TGCGCCAGCAGCTTAGCGACTAGCGGAGCGGGGGAGACCCAGTACTTC. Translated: CASSLATSGAGETQYF.

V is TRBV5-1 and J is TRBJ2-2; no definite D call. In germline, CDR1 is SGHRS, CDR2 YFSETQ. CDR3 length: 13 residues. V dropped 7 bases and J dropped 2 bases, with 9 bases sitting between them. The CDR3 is CASPDSNTGELFF. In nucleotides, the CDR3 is TGCGCCAGCCCTGACTCAAACACCGGGGAGCTGTTTTTT.